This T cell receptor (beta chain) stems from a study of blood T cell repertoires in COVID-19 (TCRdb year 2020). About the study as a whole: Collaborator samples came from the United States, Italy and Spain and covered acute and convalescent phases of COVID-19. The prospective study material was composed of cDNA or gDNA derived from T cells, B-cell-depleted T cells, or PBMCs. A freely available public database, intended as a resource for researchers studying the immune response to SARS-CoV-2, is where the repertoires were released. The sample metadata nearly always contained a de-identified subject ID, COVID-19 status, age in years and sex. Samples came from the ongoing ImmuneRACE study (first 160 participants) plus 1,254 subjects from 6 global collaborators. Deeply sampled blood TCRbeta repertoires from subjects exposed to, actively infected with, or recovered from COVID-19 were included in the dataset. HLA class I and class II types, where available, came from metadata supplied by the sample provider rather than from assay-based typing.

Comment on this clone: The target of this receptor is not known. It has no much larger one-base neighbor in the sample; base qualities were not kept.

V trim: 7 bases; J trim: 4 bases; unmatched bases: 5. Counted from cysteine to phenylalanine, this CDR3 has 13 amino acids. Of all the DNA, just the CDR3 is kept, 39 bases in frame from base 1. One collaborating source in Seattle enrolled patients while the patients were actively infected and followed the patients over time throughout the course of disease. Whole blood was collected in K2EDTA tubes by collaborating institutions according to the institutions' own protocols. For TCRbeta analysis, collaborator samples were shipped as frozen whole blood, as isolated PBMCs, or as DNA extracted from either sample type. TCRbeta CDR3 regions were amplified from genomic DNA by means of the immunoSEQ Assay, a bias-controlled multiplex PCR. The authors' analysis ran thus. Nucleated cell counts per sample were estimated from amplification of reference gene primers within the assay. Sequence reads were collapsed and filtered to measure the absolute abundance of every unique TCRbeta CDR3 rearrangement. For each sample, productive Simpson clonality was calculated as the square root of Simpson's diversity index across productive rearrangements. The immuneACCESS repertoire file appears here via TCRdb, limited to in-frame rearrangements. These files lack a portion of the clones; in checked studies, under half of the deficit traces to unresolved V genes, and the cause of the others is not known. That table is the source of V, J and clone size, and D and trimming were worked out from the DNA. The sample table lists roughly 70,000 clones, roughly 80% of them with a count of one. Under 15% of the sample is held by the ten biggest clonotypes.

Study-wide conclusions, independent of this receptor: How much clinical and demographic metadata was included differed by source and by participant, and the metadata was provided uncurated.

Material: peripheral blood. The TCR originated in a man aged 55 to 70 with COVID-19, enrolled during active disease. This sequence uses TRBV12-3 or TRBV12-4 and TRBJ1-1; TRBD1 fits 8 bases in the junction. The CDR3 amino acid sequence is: CASKGQGFTEAFF. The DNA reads TGTGCCAGCAAAGGACAGGGTTTCACTGAAGCTTTCTTT.